The TCR beta chain described here comes from a study of shared clonotypes between healthy human individuals. TCRdb's copy holds only in-frame clones and misses some; the assay was immunoSEQ multiplex PCR. The table has 850,000 to 1,100,000 clones, roughly 77% seen once. Only one count was recorded for this clone. CDR3 size: 14 residues. V gave up 4 bases and J gave up 7 bases, with 14 bases separating them. Germline assignment: CDR1 SEHNR and CDR2 FQNEAQ (reference sequence). Source material: memory CD4+ T cells from PBMCs. Subset specified: CD45RA-negative fraction. The chain has TRBV7-9 and TRBJ2-4, with D tentatively TRBD2 (7 bases). The receptor's source is a man aged 18 to 30 in good health. Some clones in this sample may be carry-over from other donors' samples. Here the CDR3 reads CASSSLGGVNIQYF. The CDR3 DNA reads TGTGCCAGCAGCTCACTAGGGGGGGTGAACATTCAGTACTTC. The full variable domain, rest sourced from reference TRBV7-9 and TRBJ2-4, is DTGVSQNPRHKITKRGQNVTFRCDPISEHNRLYWYRQTLGQGPEFLTYFQNEAQLEKSRLLSDRFSAERPKGSFSTLEIQRTEQGDSAMYLCASSSLGGVNIQYFGAGTRLSVL.